The entry that follows covers one T cell receptor (beta chain) sequence. The authors reverse transcribed all of the isolated RNA, so sequencing captured expressed TCRB transcripts. Libraries were prepared by immunoSEQ multiplex PCR; TCRdb keeps only in-frame clonotypes and omits some of them. The repertoire holds about 900,000 clones, with about 17% as singletons. The entry originates in a study of beta chain features in type 1 diabetes. For the study at large: In all, some 100,000,000 sorted cells from all samples were analyzed.

A single heparinised blood sample, averaging approximately 0.12 L, was obtained per donor. From germline, CDR1 is SQVTM and CDR2 ANQGSEA. V dropped 0 bases and J dropped 6 bases, with 13 bases sitting between them. CDR3 size: 14 residues. V is TRBV29-1 and J is TRBJ2-3, with D maybe TRBD1 (5 bases). The sequence was obtained from a woman aged 18-29 years in good health. The sample comprised naive CD4+ T cells from blood. DNA of the CDR3: TGCAGCGTTGAAGATTGGGCAGGGCCTGATACGCAGTATTTT. Amino acids: CSVEDWAGPDTQYF.